These T cell receptor beta chains were read from a single sample in a study of identical twins. TCRdb recomputed calls from the 5' RACE reads with MiXCR, one row per CDR3 protein. The sample gives 500,000 or so distinct CDR3 sequences, roughly a fifth of which show up once; 0.75% to 0.95% is in the top ten. This sample was shared with a second study, whose subject was T cells expressing NK-cell markers.

Input material: CD4+ T cells sorted from blood. These TCRs come from a young woman in good health. Each CDR3 is given with its conserved first and last residue. A D gene is named only where the DNA matches it firmly. For some rows the clone size is stated as once, few or many, or as a class when expanded; others skip it.

>NA|TRBV6-5|NA|TRBJ1-2
TGTGCCAGCAGTTACTCGGAGGGGTCGTATGGCTACACCTTC
CASSYSEGSYGYTF
>NA|TRBV29-1|NA|TRBJ1-1
TGCAGCGGGAAACAGGAGAACACTGAAGCTTTCTTT
CSGKQENTEAFF
>few|TRBV10-3|NA|TRBJ2-1
TGTGCCATCATGGGAGGTAATGAGCAGTTCTTC
CAIMGGNEQFF
>NA|TRBV20-1|TRBD2|TRBJ2-1
TGCAGTGCTACGCCGAGCGGGAGAGACAATGAGCAGTTCTTC
CSATPSGRDNEQFF
>few|TRBV12-3/TRBV12-4|NA|TRBJ2-7
TGTGCCAGCAGTTTACGGGGAACTACTTACGAGCAGTACTTC
CASSLRGTTYEQYF
>few|TRBV12-3/TRBV12-4|NA|TRBJ1-1
TGTGCCAGCAGCCTCACCCCTTTCTTT
CASSLTPFF
>few|TRBV19|NA|TRBJ1-2
TGTGCCAGTAGGGGCGAACTCCTACGAGGCTACACCTTC
CASRGELLRGYTF
>NA|TRBV15|TRBD2|TRBJ2-1
TGTGCCACCAGCAGGGGGACTAGCCAGCGCAATGAGCAGTTCTTC
CATSRGTSQRNEQFF
>many|TRBV6-5|TRBD2|TRBJ2-3
TGTGCCAGCAGTTACTCGACTAGCGCCACAGATACGCAGTATTTT
CASSYSTSATDTQYF
>NA|TRBV7-9|TRBD1|TRBJ1-1
TGTGCCAGCAGCTCCTCAGGGGGCGGTGAAGCTTTCTTT
CASSSSGGGEAFF
>NA|TRBV6-5|TRBD2|TRBJ2-1
TGTGCCAGCAGTTACAGGTCGAGCGGGAGTGGCAATGAGCAGTTCTTC
CASSYRSSGSGNEQFF
>many|TRBV12-3/TRBV12-4|NA|TRBJ2-1
TGTGCCAGCAGTTTAGTAAGGGGCTACAATGAGCAGTTCTTC
CASSLVRGYNEQFF
>few|TRBV9|TRBD2|TRBJ2-3
TGTGCCAGCAGCGTAGAGGTCGGCGGGAGAGTTACAGATACGCAGTATTTT
CASSVEVGGRVTDTQYF
>NA|TRBV6-5|NA|TRBJ1-2
TGTGCCAGCAGTTTGTATAAAATGAACTATGGCTACACCTTC
CASSLYKMNYGYTF
>NA|TRBV20-1|NA|TRBJ2-7
TGCAGTGCTAGGGGCCGACCCGAGCAGTACTTC
CSARGRPEQYF
>NA|TRBV7-2|NA|TRBJ2-3
TGTGCCAGCAGCTATGACCGTTACACAGATACGCAGTATTTT
CASSYDRYTDTQYF
>few|TRBV5-5|NA|TRBJ2-1
TGTGCCAGCAGCTATGCGAGGGGCATCTACAATGAGCAGTTCTTC
CASSYARGIYNEQFF
>few|TRBV20-1|NA|TRBJ2-1
TGCAGTGCCCGGACAGCGAGCTCCTACAATGAGCAGTTCTTC
CSARTASSYNEQFF
>few|TRBV6-1|TRBD2|TRBJ2-4
TGTGCCAGCAGTGGGAGACTAGCGGGAGTCACAAACATTCAGTACTTC
CASSGRLAGVTNIQYF
>NA|TRBV20-1|TRBD2|TRBJ2-1
TGCAGTGCTAGAGATTTGACTAGCGGGAGGCATGAGCAGTTCTTC
CSARDLTSGRHEQFF
>NA|TRBV6-1|TRBD1|TRBJ2-7
TGTGCCAGCATCCCTCCCGGACAGGGGGCGTTCGCCTACGAGCAGTACTTC
CASIPPGQGAFAYEQYF
>NA|TRBV20-1|TRBD1|TRBJ1-1
TGCAGTGCTAGGGGACAGGGCCCCACTGAAGCTTTCTTT
CSARGQGPTEAFF
>few|TRBV9|TRBD2|TRBJ2-3
TGTGCCAGCAGCGAAGGGACTAGCGGGAGTTGGACAGATACGCAGTATTTT
CASSEGTSGSWTDTQYF
>NA|TRBV11-2|NA|TRBJ2-5
TGTGCCAGCAGCCTTCCCGATTTCCGCCTCCAAGAGACCCAGTACTTC
CASSLPDFRLQETQYF
>NA|TRBV20-1|TRBD2|TRBJ2-1
TGCAGTGCTGGGTCGCGTATTCTAGCGGGAGGTAGCGATGAGCAGTTCTTC
CSAGSRILAGGSDEQFF
>NA|TRBV20-1|NA|TRBJ2-1
TGCAGTGCTAGGACTATGGTCAACAATGAGCAGTTCTTC
CSARTMVNNEQFF
>few|TRBV7-2|NA|TRBJ1-1
TGTGCCAGCAGCTTAGGGGGCAGGGCCCGAACTGAAGCTTTCTTT
CASSLGGRARTEAFF
>NA|TRBV20-1|NA|TRBJ2-1
TGCAGTGTTGACGGACGGTTAGAGCAGTTCTTC
CSVDGRLEQFF
>few|TRBV12-3/TRBV12-4|TRBD1|TRBJ1-2
TGTGCCAGCAGTTCGGCCTGGACAGGGGAAGATGGCTACACCTTC
CASSSAWTGEDGYTF
>few|TRBV12-3/TRBV12-4|NA|TRBJ2-2
TGTGCCAGCAGCCTGGACGGTTACACCGGGGAGCTGTTTTTT
CASSLDGYTGELFF
>few|TRBV20-1|NA|TRBJ1-5
TGCAGTGCAACTGGGACCGACAATCAGCCCCAGCATTTT
CSATGTDNQPQHF
>few|TRBV12-3/TRBV12-4|NA|TRBJ2-1
TGTGCCAGCAGTCCCCAGACAGGTAAAACCTACAATGAGCAGTTCTTC
CASSPQTGKTYNEQFF
>few|TRBV20-1|NA|TRBJ1-1
TGCAGTGCTAGCGTTGGGGGGCCGAACACTGAAGCTTTCTTT
CSASVGGPNTEAFF
>many|TRBV4-3|TRBD2|TRBJ2-7
TGCGCCAGCAGCCGAGGGACTAGCGGGAACTACGAGCAGTACTTC
CASSRGTSGNYEQYF
>NA|TRBV23-1|NA|TRBJ1-5
TGCGCCAGCAGCCAAAGGGACCCACTGGGTAGCAATCAGCCCCAGCATTTT
CASSQRDPLGSNQPQHF
>NA|TRBV4-3|NA|TRBJ1-4
TGCGCCAGCAGCCCCCAGAGGGGGGTTCAAGATGAAAAACTGTTTTTT
CASSPQRGVQDEKLFF